This TCR beta chain was observed in a study of siplizumab effects on memory and regulatory T cells. Trimming took 6 bases from V and 6 from J; bases not matched to a gene: 10. There are 15 residues in the CDR3. The germline CDR1 and CDR2 sequences are WSHSY and SAAADI. Assay used: immunoSEQ multiplex PCR; TCRdb lists only in-frame clones, some missing. The sample includes about 64,000 clones, approximately 97% of them seen just once. The TCR comes from a human donor in good health. Sample: naive CD8+ T cells sorted from blood. This chain links TRBV10-2 with TRBJ1-5, with 8 bases aligning to TRBD1. CDR3: CASRPTGVDAQPQHF. CDR3 sequence (DNA): TGCGCCAGCAGGCCGACAGGGGTGGATGCTCAGCCCCAGCATTTT.